This T cell receptor (beta chain) was captured by sequencing in a study of shared clonotypes between healthy human individuals. In the study overall: Used for every donor were three CD4 naive, three CD4 memory, two CD8 naive and one CD8 memory plate.

The healthy adult donors were HIV-negative and reported no recent acute infections or vaccinations. General study results and limits: Apart from blood, nothing was sampled; tissue repertoires likely differ.

The data were produced by immunoSEQ multiplex PCR, yet TCRdb's version contains in-frame clones alone and is incomplete. Seen here are 2 million to 2.5 million clones, 90% to 96% observed once, and the top ten hold approximately 0.13%. V was pared by 5 bases and J by 1 base, with 9 bases between. The CDR3 extends over 13 amino acids. The germline gives CDR1 WSHSY, CDR2 SAAADI. Worth noting for this clone: Its antigen is not identified.

The origin of this receptor is a man aged 18 to 30 in good health. The V call is TRBV10-2, the J call TRBJ2-7, with D unclear. The sample taken for sequencing was naive CD4+ T cells sorted from blood. Described subset: CD45RA+ positively selected. The CDR3 spells CASSTPISYEQYF. The CDR3 DNA reads TGCGCCAGCAGTACTCCCATATCCTACGAGCAGTACTTC.